Given below is one T cell receptor beta chain in context. TCRdb re-called the RT-PCR reads with MiXCR, one entry per CDR3 protein. The sample consists of about 680,000 distinct CDR3 sequences, 12% to 15% of them appearing once. Germline-derived CDR1 and CDR2 are MNHEY and SVGAGI. CDR3 length: 14 amino acids. V was trimmed by 10 bases and J by 0 bases, leaving 15 bases between them. The sequenced material came from memory CD4+ T cells from blood. This sequence was found in a female donor in good health, serving as a healthy control. This chain connects TRBV6-5 to TRBJ1-1; maybe TRBD1 (6 bases). This CDR3 reads CATAQGWVNTEAFF. The CDR3 DNA is TGTGCCACCGCACAGGGCTGGGTGAACACTGAAGCTTTCTTT.